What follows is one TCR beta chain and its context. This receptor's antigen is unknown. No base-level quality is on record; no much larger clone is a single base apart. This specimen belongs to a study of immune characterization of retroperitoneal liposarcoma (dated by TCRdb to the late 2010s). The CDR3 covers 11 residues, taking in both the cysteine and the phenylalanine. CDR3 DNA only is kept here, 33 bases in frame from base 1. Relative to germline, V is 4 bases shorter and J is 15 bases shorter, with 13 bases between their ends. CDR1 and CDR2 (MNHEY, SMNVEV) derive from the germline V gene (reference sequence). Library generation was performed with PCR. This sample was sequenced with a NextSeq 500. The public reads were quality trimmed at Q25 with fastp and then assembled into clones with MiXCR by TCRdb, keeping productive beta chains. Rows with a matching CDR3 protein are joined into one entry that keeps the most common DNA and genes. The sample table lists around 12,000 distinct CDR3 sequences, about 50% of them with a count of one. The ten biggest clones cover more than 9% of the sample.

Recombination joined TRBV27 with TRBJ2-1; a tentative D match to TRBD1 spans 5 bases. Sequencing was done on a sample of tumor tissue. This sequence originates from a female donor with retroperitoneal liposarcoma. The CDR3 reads CASSSSRVTFF. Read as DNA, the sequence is TGTGCCAGCAGTTCCAGCAGGGTTACGTTCTTC.